This paragraph covers one T cell receptor (beta chain) sequence. Its antigen target is currently unknown. There are no base qualities to consult, and no much larger clone falls within one base. TCRbeta CDR3 regions were amplified from genomic DNA using the immunoSEQ Assay, a bias-controlled multiplex PCR. From the authors' description of their analysis: Nucleated cell counts per sample were estimated from amplification of reference gene primers within the assay. To quantify the absolute abundance of each unique TCRbeta CDR3 rearrangement, sequence reads were collapsed and filtered. Productive Simpson clonality was computed per sample as the square root of Simpson's diversity index over productive rearrangements. The immuneACCESS repertoire file appears here via TCRdb, limited to in-frame rearrangements. These files lack a portion of the clones; in checked studies, under half of the deficit traces to unresolved V genes, and the cause of the others is not known. The V and J calls and clone size were taken over from that table, and D and trimming were inferred from the DNA. Across this sample there are some 240,000 clones, with 70% to 85% seen only once. The top ten clonotypes cover roughly a tenth of the sample.

The collaborating institutions used their own protocols to collect whole blood in K2EDTA tubes. For TCRbeta analysis, collaborators shipped samples in one of three forms: frozen whole blood, isolated PBMCs, or DNA extracted from either of those sample types. The sample originates from a study of blood T cell repertoires in COVID-19 (dated by TCRdb to between 2020 and 2021). The study in broad terms: Samples covering the acute and convalescent phases of COVID-19 were provided by collaborators in the United States, Italy and Spain. The prospective study material was composed of cDNA or gDNA derived from T cells, B-cell-depleted T cells, or PBMCs. Deeply sampled blood TCRbeta repertoires from subjects exposed to, actively infected with, or recovered from COVID-19 were included in the dataset. The repertoires were released in a freely available public database meant as a resource for research on the immune response to SARS-CoV-2. Samples came from the ongoing ImmuneRACE study (first 160 participants) plus 1,254 subjects from 6 global collaborators. Nearly every sample came with metadata listing a de-identified subject ID, COVID-19 status, age in years and sex. Where HLA class I and class II types were available, the types were taken from metadata supplied by the sample provider, not from assay-based typing. The paper as a whole reports these results and caveats: How much clinical and demographic metadata was included differed by source and by participant, and the metadata was provided uncurated.

The germline V gene (reference sequence) sets CDR1 to SGHNT and CDR2 to YYREEE. V and J are trimmed by 3 bases and 4 bases, and the gene matches miss 11 bases of the junction. The CDR3 runs 17 residues from the cysteine to the phenylalanine. Only the CDR3 region is kept as DNA, spanning 51 bases read in frame from base 1. The source is a man aged 45-60 years with active or convalescent COVID-19. The V and J genes are TRBV5-4 and TRBJ1-2; 11 of the junction bases match TRBD1. The sample consisted of peripheral blood. At the DNA level, the sequence is TGTGCCAGCAGCTGGGACAGGGGGAACCCTGGGCTCTATGGCTACACCTTC. Protein translation: CASSWDRGNPGLYGYTF.